This T cell receptor beta chain was recorded in a study of blood T cells in healthy people across ages. As for the study in general: In model experiments, template switching was able to capture about one barcoded beta molecule for every two T cells that were present.

Combining a sample-barcoded 5' primer with a J-beta primer mix, a second PCR ran for about 7 to 11 cycles. TCRdb redid the calling of the 5' RACE reads with MiXCR, one entry per CDR3 protein. This sample has 1,300,000 or so distinct CDR3 sequences, with 59% found just once. The CDR3 length is 16 residues. Germline CDR1 DFQATT, CDR2 SNEGSKA (reference sequence). The V and J ends lost 6 bases and 0 bases, in that order; junction bases with no gene match: 4. This clonotype originated in a man aged 18-30 years in good health. Sample: blood. The chain is built from TRBV20-1 and TRBJ2-3; 15 positions match TRBD2. The CDR3 sequence: CSAGTSGGLSTDTQYF. In DNA, the CDR3 is TGCAGTGCGGGGACTAGCGGGGGGCTTAGCACAGATACGCAGTATTTT.